The T cell receptor (beta chain) described here comes from a study of a mutant IDH1 vaccine in newly diagnosed glioma. As for the study in general: Before enrollment, patients got radiotherapy alone, temozolomide alone, or mostly the combination.

Notes on this clone: Antigen unknown.

Time point described: week 35, safety follow-up. Vaccine doses each comprised 300 ug of mutant IDH1 20-mer peptide, with topical imiquimod. The data were produced by immunoSEQ multiplex PCR, yet TCRdb's version contains in-frame clones alone and is incomplete. The table lists around 32,000 clones, about 82% of them singletons. This CDR3 has 15 residues. Trimming took 3 bases from V and 4 from J; bases not matched to a gene: 9. Germline lookup yields CDR1 MGHDK and CDR2 SYGVNS. The starting material was PBMCs, obtained from a glioma patient whose treatment included an IDH1 peptide vaccine. This chain links TRBV25-1 with TRBJ2-7; TRBD1 matches 7 bases. This TCR came from a man aged 35 to 55 with glioma. Some clones in this sample may be carry-over from other donors' samples. The CDR3 DNA follows: TGTGCCAGCAGTGACCCTGGGGACAGCTTATACGAGCAGTACTTC. Translation: CASSDPGDSLYEQYF.